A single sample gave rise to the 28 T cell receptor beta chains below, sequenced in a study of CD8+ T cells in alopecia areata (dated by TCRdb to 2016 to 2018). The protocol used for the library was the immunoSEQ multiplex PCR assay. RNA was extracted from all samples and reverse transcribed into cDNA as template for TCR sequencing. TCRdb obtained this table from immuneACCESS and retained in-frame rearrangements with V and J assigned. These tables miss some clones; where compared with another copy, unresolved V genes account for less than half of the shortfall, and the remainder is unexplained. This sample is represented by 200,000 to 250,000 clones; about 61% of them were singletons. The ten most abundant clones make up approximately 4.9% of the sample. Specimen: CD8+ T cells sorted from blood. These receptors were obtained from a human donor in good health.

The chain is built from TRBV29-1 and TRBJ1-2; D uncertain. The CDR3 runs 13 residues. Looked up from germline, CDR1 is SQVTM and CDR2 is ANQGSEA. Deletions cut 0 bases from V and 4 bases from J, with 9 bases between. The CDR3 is CSVEDGQLYGYTF. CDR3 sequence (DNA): TGCAGCGTTGAAGATGGCCAGCTCTATGGCTACACCTTC.

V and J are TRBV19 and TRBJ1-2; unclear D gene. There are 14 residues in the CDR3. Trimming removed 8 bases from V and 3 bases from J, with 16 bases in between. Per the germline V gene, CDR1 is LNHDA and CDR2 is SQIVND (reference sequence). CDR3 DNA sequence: TGTGCCAGTGCCGATGGGCAGGACTACTATGGCTACACCTTC. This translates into CASADGQDYYGYTF.

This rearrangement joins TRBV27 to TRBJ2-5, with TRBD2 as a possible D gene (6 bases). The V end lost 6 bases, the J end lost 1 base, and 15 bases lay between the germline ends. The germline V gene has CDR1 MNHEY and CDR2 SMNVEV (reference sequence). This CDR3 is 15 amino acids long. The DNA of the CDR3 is TGTGCCAGCAGGGGACTCTTGGGGGGCCAAGAGACCCAGTACTTC. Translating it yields CASRGLLGGQETQYF.

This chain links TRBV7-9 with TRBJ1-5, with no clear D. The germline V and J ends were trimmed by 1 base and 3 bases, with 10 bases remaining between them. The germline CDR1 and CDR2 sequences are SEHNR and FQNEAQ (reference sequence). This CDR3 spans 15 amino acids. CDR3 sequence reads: CASSLVGSDNQPQHF. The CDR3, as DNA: TGTGCCAGCAGCTTAGTAGGGTCAGACAATCAGCCCCAGCATTTT.

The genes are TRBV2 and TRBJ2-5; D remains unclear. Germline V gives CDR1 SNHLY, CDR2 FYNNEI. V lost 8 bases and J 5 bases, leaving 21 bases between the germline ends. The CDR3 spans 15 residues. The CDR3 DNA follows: TGTGCCAGCGGCGGAGTACCGGGCGCCCGCGAGACCCAGTACTTC. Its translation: CASGGVPGARETQYF. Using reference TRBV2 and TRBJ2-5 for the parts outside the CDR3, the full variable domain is EPEVTQTPSHQVTQMGQEVILRCVPISNHLYFYWYRQILGQKVEFLVSFYNNEISEKSEIFDDQFSVERPDGSNFTLKIRSTKLEDSAMYFCASGGVPGARETQYFGPGTRLLVL.

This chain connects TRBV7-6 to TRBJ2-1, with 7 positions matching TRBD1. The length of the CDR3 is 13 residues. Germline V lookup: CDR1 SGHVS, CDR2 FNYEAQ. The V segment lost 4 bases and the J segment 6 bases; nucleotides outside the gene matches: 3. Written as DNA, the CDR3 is TGTGCCAGCAGCTCCAGGGGGAGCAATGAGCAGTTCTTC. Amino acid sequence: CASSSRGSNEQFF.

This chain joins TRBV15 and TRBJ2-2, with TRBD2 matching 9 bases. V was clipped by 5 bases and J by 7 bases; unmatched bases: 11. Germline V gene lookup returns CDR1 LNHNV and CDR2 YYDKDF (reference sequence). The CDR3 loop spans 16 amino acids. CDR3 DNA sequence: TGTGCCACCAGCGGGGGTAGCGGGGGAGTAATCGGGGAGCTGTTTTTT. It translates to CATSGGSGGVIGELFF.

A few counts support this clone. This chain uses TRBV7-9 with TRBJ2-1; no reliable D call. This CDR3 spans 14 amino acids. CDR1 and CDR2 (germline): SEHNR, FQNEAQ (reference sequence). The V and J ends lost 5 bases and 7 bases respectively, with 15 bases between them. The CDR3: CASSERYTGNEQFF. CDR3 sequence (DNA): TGTGCCAGCAGCGAGAGGTACACCGGGAATGAGCAGTTCTTC. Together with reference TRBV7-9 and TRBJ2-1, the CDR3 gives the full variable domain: DTGVSQNPRHKITKRGQNVTFRCDPISEHNRLYWYRQTLGQGPEFLTYFQNEAQLEKSRLLSDRFSAERPKGSFSTLEIQRTEQGDSAMYLCASSERYTGNEQFFGPGTRLTVL.

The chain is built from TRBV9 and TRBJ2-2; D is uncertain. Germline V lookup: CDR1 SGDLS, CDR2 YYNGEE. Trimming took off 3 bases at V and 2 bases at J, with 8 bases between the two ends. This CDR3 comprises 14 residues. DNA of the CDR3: TGTGCCAGCAGCGCCTATTCCAACACCGGGGAGCTGTTTTTT. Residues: CASSAYSNTGELFF.

CDR3 in DNA: TGTGCCAGCAGCTTAGTCCCCCGCTCGCAGGCACTCGATTTGCGGGAGACCCAGTACTTC. Protein: CASSLVPRSQALDLRETQYF. The chain employs TRBV7-6 and TRBJ2-5; no definite D call. V was clipped by 1 base and J by 5 bases, with 29 bases between them. The CDR3 runs to 20 residues. Germline V gene lookup returns CDR1 SGHVS and CDR2 FNYEAQ.

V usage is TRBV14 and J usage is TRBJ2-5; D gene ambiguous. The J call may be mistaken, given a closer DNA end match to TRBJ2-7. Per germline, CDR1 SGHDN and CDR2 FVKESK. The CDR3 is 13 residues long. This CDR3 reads CASSPLNSYEQYF. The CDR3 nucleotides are TGTGCCAGCAGCCCCCTAAACTCCTACGAGCAGTACTTC.

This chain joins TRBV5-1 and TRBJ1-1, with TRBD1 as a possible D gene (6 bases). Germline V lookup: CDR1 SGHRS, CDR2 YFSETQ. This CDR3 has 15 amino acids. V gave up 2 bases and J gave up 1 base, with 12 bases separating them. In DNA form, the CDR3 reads TGCGCCAGCAGCTTAAACAGGGATTGGAACACTGAAGCTTTCTTT. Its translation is CASSLNRDWNTEAFF. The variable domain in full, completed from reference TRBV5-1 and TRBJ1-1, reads KAGVTQTPRYLIKTRGQQVTLSCSPISGHRSVSWYQQTPGQGLQFLFEYFSETQRNKGNFPGRFSGRQFSNSRSEMNVSTLELGDSALYLCASSLNRDWNTEAFFGQGTRLTVV.

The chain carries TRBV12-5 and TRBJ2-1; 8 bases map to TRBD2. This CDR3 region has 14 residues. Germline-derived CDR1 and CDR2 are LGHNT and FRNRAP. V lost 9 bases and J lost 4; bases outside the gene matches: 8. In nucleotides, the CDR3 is TGTGCTAGCAAAAGCGGGGGCCTATACAATGAGCAGTTCTTC. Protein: CASKSGGLYNEQFF.

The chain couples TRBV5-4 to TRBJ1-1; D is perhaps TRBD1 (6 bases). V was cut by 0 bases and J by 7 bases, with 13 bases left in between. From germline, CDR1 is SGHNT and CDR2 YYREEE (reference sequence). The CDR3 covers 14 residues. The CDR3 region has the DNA TGTGCCAGCAGCTTGGTTCTTAACAGGGATGAAGCTTTCTTT. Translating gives CASSLVLNRDEAFF.

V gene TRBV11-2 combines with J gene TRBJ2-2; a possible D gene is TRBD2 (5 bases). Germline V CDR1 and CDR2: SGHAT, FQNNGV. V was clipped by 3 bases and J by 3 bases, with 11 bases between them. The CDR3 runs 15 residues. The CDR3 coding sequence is TGTGCCAGCAGCTTTAAGGACTCCTACACCGGGGAGCTGTTTTTT. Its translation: CASSFKDSYTGELFF.

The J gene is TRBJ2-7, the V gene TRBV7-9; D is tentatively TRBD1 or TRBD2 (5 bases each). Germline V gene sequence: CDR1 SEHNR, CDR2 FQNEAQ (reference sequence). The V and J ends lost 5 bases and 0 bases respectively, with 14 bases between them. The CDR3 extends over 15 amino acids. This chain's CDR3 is CASSPEKGSSYEQYF. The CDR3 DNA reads TGTGCCAGCAGCCCAGAGAAGGGGAGCTCCTACGAGCAGTACTTC.

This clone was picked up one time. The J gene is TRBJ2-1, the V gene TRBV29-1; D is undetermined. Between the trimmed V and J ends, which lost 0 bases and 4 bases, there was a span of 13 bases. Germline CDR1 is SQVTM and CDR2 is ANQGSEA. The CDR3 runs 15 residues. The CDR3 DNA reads TGCAGCGTTGAAGATCGTAGCACAGCTTACAATGAGCAGTTCTTC. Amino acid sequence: CSVEDRSTAYNEQFF.

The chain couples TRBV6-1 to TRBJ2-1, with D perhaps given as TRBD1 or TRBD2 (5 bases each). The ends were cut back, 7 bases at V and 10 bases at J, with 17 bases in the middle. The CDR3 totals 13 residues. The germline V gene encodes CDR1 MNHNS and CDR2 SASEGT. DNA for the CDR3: TGTGCCAGCACCCCCAAAGGGACCCCGGAGCAGTTCTTC. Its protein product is CASTPKGTPEQFF.

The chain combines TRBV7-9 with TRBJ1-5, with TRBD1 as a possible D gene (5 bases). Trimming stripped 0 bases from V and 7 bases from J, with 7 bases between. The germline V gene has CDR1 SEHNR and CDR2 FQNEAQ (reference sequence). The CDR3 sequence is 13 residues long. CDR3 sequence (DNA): TGTGCCAGCAGCTTAGCAGGGGCCCAGCCCCAGCATTTT. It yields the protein CASSLAGAQPQHF.

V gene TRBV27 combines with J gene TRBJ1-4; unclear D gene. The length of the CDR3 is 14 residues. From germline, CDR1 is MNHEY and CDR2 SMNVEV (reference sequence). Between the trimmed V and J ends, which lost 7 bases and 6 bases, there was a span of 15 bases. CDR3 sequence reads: CASKRVDQDEKLFF. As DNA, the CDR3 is TGTGCCAGCAAGAGGGTGGATCAGGATGAAAAACTGTTTTTT. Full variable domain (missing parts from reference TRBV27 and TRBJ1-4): EAQVTQNPRYLITVTGKKLTVTCSQNMNHEYMSWYRQDPGLGLRQIYYSMNVEVTDKGDVPEGYKVSRKEKRNFPLILESPSPNQTSLYFCASKRVDQDEKLFFGSGTQLSVL.

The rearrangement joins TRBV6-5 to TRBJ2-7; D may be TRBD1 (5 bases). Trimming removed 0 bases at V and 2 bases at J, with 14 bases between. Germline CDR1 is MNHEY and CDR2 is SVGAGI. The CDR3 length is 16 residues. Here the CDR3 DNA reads TGTGCCAGCAGTTACTCCAGGGTCCCAGGAACCTACGAGCAGTACTTC. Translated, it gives CASSYSRVPGTYEQYF.

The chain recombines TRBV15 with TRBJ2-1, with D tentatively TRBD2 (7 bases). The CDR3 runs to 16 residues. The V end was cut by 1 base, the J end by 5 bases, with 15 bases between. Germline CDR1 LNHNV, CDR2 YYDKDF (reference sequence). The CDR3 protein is CATSRVAGATNNEQFF. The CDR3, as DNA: TGTGCCACCAGCAGAGTTGCGGGGGCAACGAACAATGAGCAGTTCTTC.

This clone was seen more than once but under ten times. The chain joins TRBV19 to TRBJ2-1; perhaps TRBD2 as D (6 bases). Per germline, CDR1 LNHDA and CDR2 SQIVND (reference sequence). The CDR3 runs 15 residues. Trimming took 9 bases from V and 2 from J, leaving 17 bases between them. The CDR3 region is CASQEGPRAYNEQFF. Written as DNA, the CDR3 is TGTGCCAGCCAGGAGGGGCCCAGGGCCTACAATGAGCAGTTCTTC.

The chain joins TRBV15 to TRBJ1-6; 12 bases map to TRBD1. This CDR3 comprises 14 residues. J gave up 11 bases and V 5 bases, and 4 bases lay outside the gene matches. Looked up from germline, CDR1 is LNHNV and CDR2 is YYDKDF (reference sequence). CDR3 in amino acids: CATSGDRGRTPLHF. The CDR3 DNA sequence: TGTGCCACCAGCGGGGACAGGGGGCGAACACCCCTCCACTTT.

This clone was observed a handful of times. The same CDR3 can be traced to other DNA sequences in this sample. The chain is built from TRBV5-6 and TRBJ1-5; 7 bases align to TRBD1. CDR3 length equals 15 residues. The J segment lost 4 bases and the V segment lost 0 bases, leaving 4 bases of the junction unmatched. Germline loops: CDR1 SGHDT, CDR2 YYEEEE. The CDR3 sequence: CASSLGQGTNQPQHF. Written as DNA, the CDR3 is TGTGCCAGCAGCTTGGGACAGGGAACGAATCAGCCCCAGCATTTT.

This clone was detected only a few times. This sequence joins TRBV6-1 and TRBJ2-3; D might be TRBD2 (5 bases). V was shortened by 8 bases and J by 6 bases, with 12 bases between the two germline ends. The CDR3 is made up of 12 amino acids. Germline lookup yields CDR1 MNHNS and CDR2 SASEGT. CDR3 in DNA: TGTGCCAGCTCCCGACCGGGGGATACGCAGTATTTT. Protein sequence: CASSRPGDTQYF.

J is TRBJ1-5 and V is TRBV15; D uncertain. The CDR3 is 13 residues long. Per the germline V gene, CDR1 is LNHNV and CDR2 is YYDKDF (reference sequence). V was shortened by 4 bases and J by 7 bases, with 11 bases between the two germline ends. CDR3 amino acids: CATSKEQPQPQHF. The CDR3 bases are TGTGCCACCAGCAAGGAACAGCCCCAGCCCCAGCATTTT.

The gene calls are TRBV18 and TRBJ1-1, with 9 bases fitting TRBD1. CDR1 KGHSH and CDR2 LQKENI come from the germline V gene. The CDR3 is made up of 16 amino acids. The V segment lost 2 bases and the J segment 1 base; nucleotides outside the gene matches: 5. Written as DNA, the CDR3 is TGTGCCAGCTCACCAGCGGGACAGGGCCCGAACACTGAAGCTTTCTTT. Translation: CASSPAGQGPNTEAFF. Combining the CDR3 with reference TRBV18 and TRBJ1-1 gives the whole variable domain NAGVMQNPRHLVRRRGQEARLRCSPMKGHSHVYWYRQLPEEGLKFMVYLQKENIIDESGMPKERFSAEFPKEGPSILRIQQVVRGDSAAYFCASSPAGQGPNTEAFFGQGTRLTVV.